This TCR beta chain was obtained from a study of T-cell reconstitution after alpha-beta-depleted transplantation in children. The germline gives CDR1 SGHTA, CDR2 FQGNSA. V trimming: 3 bases; J trimming: 5 bases; junction bases outside the gene matches: 10. This CDR3 spans 16 amino acids. The library targeted TCRbeta and was prepared with unique molecular identifiers. TCRdb called the PCR reads again in MiXCR, with one record for every CDR3 protein. The sample shows approximately 400,000 distinct CDR3 sequences, around 9.9% of them seen only once. The material sequenced was PBMCs from the stem cell graft donor, taken from the stem cell graft. The V and J genes are TRBV7-2 and TRBJ2-5; 9 bases match TRBD2. This receptor was identified in a human donor who donated a stem cell graft to a child with acute myeloid leukemia. The CDR3 sequence: CASSLGRLAGLETQYF. The CDR3 nucleotides are TGTGCCAGCAGCTTGGGTCGTCTAGCGGGATTGGAGACCCAGTACTTC.